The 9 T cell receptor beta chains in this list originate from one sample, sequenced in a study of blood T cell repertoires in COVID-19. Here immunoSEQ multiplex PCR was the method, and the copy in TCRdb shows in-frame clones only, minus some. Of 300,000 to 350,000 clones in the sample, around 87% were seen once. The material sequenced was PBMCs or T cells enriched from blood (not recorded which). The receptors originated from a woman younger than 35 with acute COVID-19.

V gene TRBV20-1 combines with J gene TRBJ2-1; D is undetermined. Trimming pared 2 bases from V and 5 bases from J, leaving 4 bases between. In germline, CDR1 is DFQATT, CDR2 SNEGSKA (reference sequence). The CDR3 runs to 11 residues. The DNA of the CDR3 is TGCAGTGCTAGACCCAACAATGAGCAGTTCTTC. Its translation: CSARPNNEQFF.

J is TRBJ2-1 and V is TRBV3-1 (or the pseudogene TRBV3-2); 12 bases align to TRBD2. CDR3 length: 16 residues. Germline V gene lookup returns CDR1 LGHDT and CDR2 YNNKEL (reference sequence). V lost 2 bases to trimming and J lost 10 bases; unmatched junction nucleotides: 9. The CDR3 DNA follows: TGTGCCAGCAGCCAACTCCGACTAGCGGGAGAACGAGAGCAGTTCTTC. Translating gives CASSQLRLAGEREQFF.

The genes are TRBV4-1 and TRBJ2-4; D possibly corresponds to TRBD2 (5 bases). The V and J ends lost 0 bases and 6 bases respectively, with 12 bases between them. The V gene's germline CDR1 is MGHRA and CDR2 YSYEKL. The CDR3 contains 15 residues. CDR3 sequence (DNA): TGCGCCAGCAGCCAAGATGGCACACGGGGAAACATTCAGTACTTC. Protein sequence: CASSQDGTRGNIQYF.

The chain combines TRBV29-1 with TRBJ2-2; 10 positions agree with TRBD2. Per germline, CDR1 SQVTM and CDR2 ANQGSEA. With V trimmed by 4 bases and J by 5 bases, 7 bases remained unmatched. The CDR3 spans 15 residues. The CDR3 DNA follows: TGCAGCGTTGCGACTAGCGGGTTGTTTACCGGGGAGCTGTTTTTT. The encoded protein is CSVATSGLFTGELFF.

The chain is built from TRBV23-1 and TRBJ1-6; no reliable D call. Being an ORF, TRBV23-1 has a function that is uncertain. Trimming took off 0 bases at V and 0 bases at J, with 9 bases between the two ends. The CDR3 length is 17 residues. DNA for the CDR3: TGCGCCAGCAGTCAATCGTATCCGAGCTCCTATAATTCACCCCTCCACTTT. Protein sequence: CASSQSYPSSYNSPLHF.

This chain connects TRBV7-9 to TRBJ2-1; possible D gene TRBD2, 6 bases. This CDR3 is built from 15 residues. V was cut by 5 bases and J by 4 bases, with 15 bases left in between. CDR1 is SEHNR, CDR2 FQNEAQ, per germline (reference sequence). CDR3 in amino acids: CASSPGESGYNEQFF. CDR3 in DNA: TGTGCCAGCAGCCCCGGTGAGAGCGGGTACAATGAGCAGTTCTTC.

Here the CDR3 reads CASSPQLVSDEAFF. The CDR3 region has the DNA TGTGCCAGCAGCCCACAGCTGGTTTCGGATGAAGCTTTCTTT. This chain links TRBV7-6 with TRBJ1-1; D not certain. The V gene's germline CDR1 is SGHVS and CDR2 FNYEAQ. The V and J ends lost 5 bases and 7 bases respectively, with 17 bases between them. This CDR3 region has 14 residues.

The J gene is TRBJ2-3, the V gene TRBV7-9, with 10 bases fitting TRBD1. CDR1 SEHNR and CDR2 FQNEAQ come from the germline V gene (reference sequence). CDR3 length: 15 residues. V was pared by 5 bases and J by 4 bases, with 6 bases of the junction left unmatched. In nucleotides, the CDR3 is TGTGCCAGCAGCCTTAGGACAGGGGGGCCAGATACGCAGTATTTT. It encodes CASSLRTGGPDTQYF.

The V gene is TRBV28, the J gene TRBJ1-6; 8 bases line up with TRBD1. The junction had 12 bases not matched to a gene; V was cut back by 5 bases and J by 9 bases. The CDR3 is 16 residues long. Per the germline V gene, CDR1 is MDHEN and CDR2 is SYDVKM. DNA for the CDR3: TGTGCCAGCAGTGCTCGGACAGGGCGTTTCGGTTCACCCCTCCACTTT. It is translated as CASSARTGRFGSPLHF.